This TCR beta chain came from a study of PD-1 and CTLA-4 blockade in melanoma (dated by TCRdb to the early 2020s). In the study overall: The study compared how PD-1 blockade and CTLA-4 blockade affected the melanoma-reactive CD8 T cell response in patients with melanoma.

In the case of this clone: No cognate antigen has been identified for it. One base away there is no much larger clone; base qualities are not given.

Library creation used the immunoSEQ multiplex PCR assay. TCRdb re-hosts the immuneACCESS table, in-frame sequences only. Its copies lack some clones; in the studies checked, an unresolved V gene accounts for under half of them, and the cause for the rest is not known. The sample records 15,000 to 20,000 clones, over 65% of which are singletons. The top ten clonotypes cover 16% of the sample. V and J are truncated by 5 bases and 2 bases respectively, leaving an intervening sequence of 4 bases. Per the germline V gene (reference sequence), SEHNR is the CDR1 and FQNEAQ is the CDR2. The CDR3 holds 13 amino acids from the cysteine to the phenylalanine. Of the read, only the CDR3 DNA is kept; its 39 bases are in frame from base 1.

The material was CD8+ T cells from peripheral blood, obtained before anti-PD-1 treatment. The chain is assembled from TRBV7-9 and TRBJ2-6; the D segment cannot be called with confidence. The clonotype originates from a human donor with melanoma. The nucleotide sequence is given as TGTGCCAGCAGCGTTGCTGGGGCCAACGTCCTGACTTTC. This codes for CASSVAGANVLTF.